The rows below give T cell receptor beta chains drawn from one sample of a study of blood T cell repertoires in COVID-19. Only in-frame clones appear in the TCRdb table, and some are missing; sequencing was by immunoSEQ multiplex PCR. This table holds 190,000 or so clones, 83% found once. The specimen was peripheral blood. The origin of the receptors is a man aged 50-59 years with active or convalescent COVID-19. CDR3s include the opening cysteine and the closing phenylalanine or tryptophan. A D gene is named only where the DNA matches it firmly. Size is stated for part of the rows, as once, few or many counts, or as a class when the clone is expanded.

clone_size	v_call	j_call	d_call	cdr3_nt	cdr3_aa
NA	TRBV5-5	TRBJ1-5	NA	TGTGCCAGCAGCTCACAGGGTTCGGCATATCAGCCCCAGCATTTT	CASSSQGSAYQPQHF
NA	TRBV28	TRBJ1-6	NA	TGTGCCAGCAGTTTGGGCTCACCCCTCCACTTT	CASSLGSPLHF
few	TRBV5-4	TRBJ1-3	NA	TGTGCCAGCAGCTTGGGAGGGACTCGCTCTGGAAACACCATATATTTT	CASSLGGTRSGNTIYF
NA	TRBV4-1	TRBJ1-4	TRBD1	TGCGCCAGCAGCCAAGGGCCCAGACAGGGGGCTTCAGGGCTGTTTTTT	CASSQGPRQGASGLFF
once	TRBV10-3	TRBJ2-7	NA	TGTGCCATCAGTGAGTCGGAGGGCTCCTACGAGCAGTACTTC	CAISESEGSYEQYF
NA	TRBV24-1	TRBJ2-1	TRBD1	TGTGCCACCATCGGGACAGGGGGTGATGAGCAGTTCTTC	CATIGTGGDEQFF
NA	TRBV4-1	TRBJ1-4	TRBD1	TGCGCCAGCAGCCAAGATCGCGGACAGGGTAATGAAAAACTGTTTTTT	CASSQDRGQGNEKLFF
NA	TRBV19	TRBJ2-1	TRBD1	TGTGCCAGTAGCAGGGACAGGGCGATGAGTGAGCAGTTCTTC	CASSRDRAMSEQFF
NA	TRBV6-5	TRBJ2-1	NA	TGTGCCTCCTCGCGGGGGCAGCCCTACAATGAGCAGTTCTTC	CASSRGQPYNEQFF
NA	TRBV10-1	TRBJ2-3	TRBD1	TGCGCCAGCAGTGGGGACAGGATTAGCACAGATACGCAGTATTTT	CASSGDRISTDTQYF
NA	TRBV5-8	TRBJ1-5	NA	TGTGCCAGCAGCCGATTCCAGGGGAGTGGCAATCAGCCCCAGCATTTT	CASSRFQGSGNQPQHF
NA	TRBV10-3	TRBJ1-1	NA	TGTGCCATCATGGAGCCATCCGGCCCGGAAGCTTTCTTT	CAIMEPSGPEAFF
once	TRBV5-1	TRBJ2-7	NA	TGCGCCAGCAGCATAGACAGATACGAGCAGTACTTC	CASSIDRYEQYF
NA	TRBV11-2	TRBJ1-4	NA	TGTGCCAGCAGCTTAGAGGGGCTACGAGCTGAAAAACTGTTTTTT	CASSLEGLRAEKLFF
NA	TRBV5-1	TRBJ2-3	TRBD2	TGCGCCAGCTGTAACCTAGCGGGATACACAGATACGCAGTATTTT	CASCNLAGYTDTQYF
NA	TRBV7-6	TRBJ2-7	TRBD2	TGTGCCAGCAGCTCGGGGGGGAACGAGCAGTACTTC	CASSSGGNEQYF
once	TRBV7-9	TRBJ2-7	TRBD2	TGTGCCAGCACCCTTATTCCTAGCGGAGCCTACGAGCAGTACTTC	CASTLIPSGAYEQYF
NA	TRBV9	TRBJ1-1	TRBD1	TGTGCCAGCAGCGTAGCAGGGGGTAAACGGTTTGACACTGAAGCTTTCTTT	CASSVAGGKRFDTEAFF
NA	TRBV7-6	TRBJ2-1	NA	TGTGCCAGCAGCTTATCCGGGACAAGCCTGAGGGATGAGCAGTTCTTC	CASSLSGTSLRDEQFF
NA	TRBV15	TRBJ2-5	TRBD1	TGTGCCACCAGCAGCTCACCAGGGGGCGAAGAGACCCAGTACTTC	CATSSSPGGEETQYF
NA	TRBV2	TRBJ1-5	NA	TGTGCCAGCAGTGTTAACGAACATAGCAATCAGCCCCAGCATTTT	CASSVNEHSNQPQHF
once	TRBV9	TRBJ2-5	TRBD1	TGTGCCAGCAGCGTGAACAGGGGGAAACAAGAGACCCAGTACTTC	CASSVNRGKQETQYF
NA	TRBV14	TRBJ2-7	NA	TGTGCCAGCAGCCAAGAAGCAGGGGTCGGCGAGCAGTACTTC	CASSQEAGVGEQYF
NA	TRBV2	TRBJ2-1	NA	TGTGCCAGCAGTGAGGCGCGGGCCGGTTACAATGAGCAGTTCTTC	CASSEARAGYNEQFF
NA	TRBV19	TRBJ1-2	NA	TGTGCCAGTAGTTTAGGTCAGGGCAACTATGGCTACACCTTC	CASSLGQGNYGYTF
NA	TRBV19	TRBJ1-1	NA	TGTGCCAGCCAGAAGAAGAACACTGAAGCTTTCTTT	CASQKKNTEAFF
NA	TRBV13	TRBJ1-3	TRBD1	TGTGCCAGCAGCCCAGGGGGCCGCTCTGGAAACACCATATATTTT	CASSPGGRSGNTIYF
NA	TRBV6-2/TRBV6-3	TRBJ2-5	NA	TGTGCCAGCAGTCGAACGGGTCTCGGTTACTTC	CASSRTGLGYF
NA	TRBV2	TRBJ1-1	NA	TGTGCCAGCAGCCCCCCGGGGTCCCAGAACACTGAAGCTTTCTTT	CASSPPGSQNTEAFF
NA	TRBV3-1/TRBV3-2	TRBJ2-4	NA	TGTGCCAGCAGCCAAGTAGGGGGTGCCAAAAACATTCAGTACTTC	CASSQVGGAKNIQYF
once	TRBV30	TRBJ1-5	NA	TGTGCCTGGAGTGTAATCACAGGGCGGGTTGGTGATCAGCCCCAGCATTTT	CAWSVITGRVGDQPQHF
many	TRBV9	TRBJ1-2	NA	TGTGCCAGCAGCGTAGATCAGGGAGGGTATGGCTACACCTTC	CASSVDQGGYGYTF
NA	TRBV5-1	TRBJ2-7	TRBD1	TGCGCCAGCAGCTTGGGGGACAGGGTCTACGAGCAGTACTTC	CASSLGDRVYEQYF
NA	TRBV7-3	TRBJ2-1	NA	TGTGCCAGCAGCTACGTCGTTGCGGCCAATGAGCAGTTCTTC	CASSYVVAANEQFF
NA	TRBV2	TRBJ1-2	NA	TGTGCCAGCAGTGCTCGACAGTCCTACTATGGCTACACCTTC	CASSARQSYYGYTF
NA	TRBV18	TRBJ1-2	TRBD1	TGTGCCAGCTCACCTCGGACAGGGGGTAACTATGGCTACACCTTC	CASSPRTGGNYGYTF
NA	TRBV6-5	TRBJ1-5	TRBD1	TGTGCCAGCAGTTACTCGGGACAGGGTGCGCAGCCCCAGCATTTT	CASSYSGQGAQPQHF
once	TRBV7-8	TRBJ1-6	NA	TGTGCCAGCGGCGTGACAGATAATTCACCCCTCCACTTT	CASGVTDNSPLHF
NA	TRBV4-1	TRBJ1-1	NA	TGCGCCAGCAGCCGGGCCTTGGGCACTGAAGCTTTCTTT	CASSRALGTEAFF
NA	TRBV14	TRBJ2-7	TRBD2	TGTGCCAGCAGCCCTAGGGAGGGTGCGCAGTACTTC	CASSPREGAQYF
NA	TRBV19	TRBJ1-4	NA	TGTGCCAGCGGCCTCGAGGGTAGAACTAATGAAAAACTGTTTTTT	CASGLEGRTNEKLFF
NA	TRBV15	TRBJ1-5	NA	TGTGCCACCAGCAGAGGGGGGGATGGCGTGGAGCCCCAGCATTTT	CATSRGGDGVEPQHF
NA	TRBV28	TRBJ2-7	NA	TGTGCCAGCAGCCCCTGGACAGACCGACTCTCCTACGAGCAGTACTTC	CASSPWTDRLSYEQYF
once	TRBV4-1	TRBJ1-2	TRBD1	TGCGCCAGCAGCCAAGATCGGGACAGGAGCTATGGCTACACCTTC	CASSQDRDRSYGYTF
NA	TRBV7-2	TRBJ2-7	TRBD2	TGTGCCAGCAGCTTAAACCTAGCGGGGGCCCCCTACGAGCAGTACTTC	CASSLNLAGAPYEQYF